A selection of T cell receptor beta chains follows, all from one sample in a study of monozygotic twins with cystic fibrosis. Repertoires were generated with immunoSEQ multiplex PCR, while TCRdb's copy carries only in-frame clones and drops some. The table records around 20,000 clones, about 87% of them present only once. The sequencing input was blood. These receptors were taken from a woman between 25 and 40 years old with cystic fibrosis. CDR3s include the opening cysteine and the closing phenylalanine or tryptophan. The order of the fields is clone size, J gene, D gene, V gene, CDR3 DNA, CDR3 protein. D genes are given only for firm matches. Part of the rows lack a size; the others show once, few, many or a class for expanded clones.

clone size: once
J gene: TRBJ2-5
D gene: -
V gene: TRBV5-1
CDR3 DNA: TGCGCCAGCAGCTTTGGAGGGTGGGAGACCCAGTACTTC
CDR3 protein: CASSFGGWETQYF

clone size: -
J gene: TRBJ1-2
D gene: -
V gene: TRBV5-4
CDR3 DNA: TGTGCCAGCAGCCTGGAGGGCTATGGCTACACCTTC
CDR3 protein: CASSLEGYGYTF

clone size: -
J gene: TRBJ1-1
D gene: TRBD1
V gene: TRBV18
CDR3 DNA: TGTGCCAGCTCCCGGTCCAGGGGGTGGAACACTGAAGCTTTCTTT
CDR3 protein: CASSRSRGWNTEAFF

clone size: -
J gene: TRBJ2-7
D gene: TRBD2
V gene: TRBV5-1
CDR3 DNA: TGCGCCAGCAGCTTCCGGACTAGCGGGGGCCGACCCTACGAGCAGTACTTC
CDR3 protein: CASSFRTSGGRPYEQYF

clone size: -
J gene: TRBJ2-2
D gene: TRBD1
V gene: TRBV7-6
CDR3 DNA: TGTGCCAGCAGCTTAGACGGGGGACAGGGGCACACCGGGGAGCTGTTTTTT
CDR3 protein: CASSLDGGQGHTGELFF

clone size: -
J gene: TRBJ2-6
D gene: -
V gene: TRBV5-8
CDR3 DNA: TGTGCCAGCGAGGCGGCCTCTGGGGCCAACGTCCTGACTTTC
CDR3 protein: CASEAASGANVLTF

clone size: -
J gene: TRBJ2-5
D gene: -
V gene: TRBV7-6
CDR3 DNA: TGTGCCAGCAGGGGGGGCCCTACGGAGACCCAGTACTTC
CDR3 protein: CASRGGPTETQYF

clone size: -
J gene: TRBJ1-2
D gene: TRBD1
V gene: TRBV19
CDR3 DNA: TGTGCCAGTAGTATGGAGGGGGCAATCTATGGCTACACCTTC
CDR3 protein: CASSMEGAIYGYTF

clone size: once
J gene: TRBJ1-2
D gene: -
V gene: TRBV11-2
CDR3 DNA: TGTGCCAGCAGCCTCGAGGTGAACTATGGCTACACCTTC
CDR3 protein: CASSLEVNYGYTF

clone size: -
J gene: TRBJ2-1
D gene: TRBD1
V gene: TRBV4-3
CDR3 DNA: TGCGCCAGCAGCCAAGGGGACAGAAACAATGAGCAGTTCTTC
CDR3 protein: CASSQGDRNNEQFF

clone size: -
J gene: TRBJ2-7
D gene: TRBD1
V gene: TRBV7-2
CDR3 DNA: TGTGCCAGCAGATCCACCGGGACAGGGGGCAGGGACGAGCAGTACTTC
CDR3 protein: CASRSTGTGGRDEQYF

clone size: -
J gene: TRBJ1-5
D gene: -
V gene: TRBV19
CDR3 DNA: TGTGCCAGTAGTATACAACGTGGGGCTTTTAATCAGCCCCAGCATTTT
CDR3 protein: CASSIQRGAFNQPQHF

clone size: -
J gene: TRBJ1-2
D gene: -
V gene: TRBV7-9
CDR3 DNA: TGTGCCAGCAGGAAGGACGGCCCCTTCAGTGGCTACACCTTC
CDR3 protein: CASRKDGPFSGYTF

clone size: -
J gene: TRBJ1-2
D gene: -
V gene: TRBV5-8
CDR3 DNA: TGTGCCAGCAGCCTTGGGCGTCGGTTTTACGGCTACACCTTC
CDR3 protein: CASSLGRRFYGYTF

clone size: -
J gene: TRBJ1-6
D gene: -
V gene: TRBV28
CDR3 DNA: TGTGCCAGCAGTCCTACCCTCCTAAATTCACCCCTCCACTTT
CDR3 protein: CASSPTLLNSPLHF

clone size: -
J gene: TRBJ2-7
D gene: -
V gene: TRBV5-1
CDR3 DNA: TGCGCCAGCAGCACATTGACATCCTACGAGCAGTACTTC
CDR3 protein: CASSTLTSYEQYF

clone size: -
J gene: TRBJ1-2
D gene: -
V gene: TRBV6-1
CDR3 DNA: TGTGCCAGCAGTGAAGGTCCAGACCCTAACTATGGCTACACCTTC
CDR3 protein: CASSEGPDPNYGYTF